What follows are 27 T cell receptor beta chains derived from one specimen sequenced in a study of shared T cell receptors in the human thymus. Sequencing was performed with immunoSEQ multiplex PCR; in TCRdb, only in-frame clones are kept and a portion is missing. The table lists some 720,000 clones, more than 75% of them singletons. These data were likewise used in another study, on human thymus T cells.

Sample: thymocytes. The receptors originated from a boy younger than two with a congenital heart defect.

CDR3 in amino acids: CASSDNRTRANIQYF. Here the CDR3 DNA reads TGCGCCAGCAGCGATAACCGCACTAGGGCGAACATTCAGTACTTC. The V call is TRBV5-1, the J call TRBJ2-4; a weak D match, TRBD2 (5 bases). V was pared by 4 bases and J by 7 bases, with 18 bases between. The CDR3 runs to 15 residues. Germline CDR1 reads SGHRS; CDR2 reads YFSETQ. Variable domain in full (rest from reference TRBV5-1 and TRBJ2-4): KAGVTQTPRYLIKTRGQQVTLSCSPISGHRSVSWYQQTPGQGLQFLFEYFSETQRNKGNFPGRFSGRQFSNSRSEMNVSTLELGDSALYLCASSDNRTRANIQYFGAGTRLSVL.

The gene calls are TRBV27 and TRBJ2-7; 8 bases map to TRBD1. Germline V CDR1 and CDR2: MNHEY, SMNVEV (reference sequence). V was clipped by 4 bases and J by 5 bases; unmatched bases: 13. The CDR3 has 16 residues. CDR3: CASSWGQVRGIHEQYF. Here the CDR3 DNA reads TGTGCCAGCAGTTGGGGACAGGTCCGAGGTATCCACGAGCAGTACTTC.

The V and J genes are TRBV13 and TRBJ2-3; 9 nucleotides line up with TRBD2. The V segment lost 5 bases and the J segment 2 bases; nucleotides outside the gene matches: 8. The CDR3 length is 16 residues. Germline-derived CDR1 and CDR2 are PRHDT and FYEKMQ (reference sequence). CDR3 nucleotide sequence: TGTGCCAGCAGCCCAATAGCGGGAGAGGCCACAGATACGCAGTATTTT. Amino acid sequence: CASSPIAGEATDTQYF.

V gene TRBV11-3 combines with J gene TRBJ2-1; 10 nucleotides agree with TRBD2. The V and J ends lost 1 base and 7 bases, in that order; junction bases with no gene match: 7. This CDR3 has 16 residues. Germline values: CDR1 SGHNT, CDR2 YENEEA. The CDR3 loop is CASSLVLAGGLNEQFF. The CDR3 DNA follows: TGTGCCAGCAGCTTAGTTTTAGCGGGAGGATTGAATGAGCAGTTCTTC.

The rearrangement joins TRBV5-6 to TRBJ2-2, with 9 bases identical to TRBD2. V shed 3 bases and J 7 bases; nucleotides not matched to a gene: 7. Germline CDR1 is SGHDT and CDR2 is YYEEEE. This CDR3 comprises 15 residues. In DNA form, the CDR3 reads TGTGCCAGCAGCTATAGCGGGAGCGGAGGCGGGGAGCTGTTTTTT. Amino acids: CASSYSGSGGGELFF.

The J gene is TRBJ2-2, the V gene TRBV27; 16 bases map to TRBD2. The CDR3 is 21 residues long. V shed 4 bases, J shed 6 bases, and the junction held 17 bases outside the gene matches. CDR1 and CDR2 from the germline V gene are MNHEY and SMNVEV (reference sequence). CDR3 in DNA: TGTGCCAGCAGTTGGGGCCCGGGACTAGCGGGAGGGGTATTGGTGTCCGGGGAGCTGTTTTTT. Its protein product is CASSWGPGLAGGVLVSGELFF.

The chain joins TRBV9 to TRBJ2-7, with D possibly TRBD2 on 5 matching bases. V was cut by 4 bases and J by 4 bases, with 21 bases left in between. Germline V gene sequence: CDR1 SGDLS, CDR2 YYNGEE. The CDR3 spans 16 residues. CDR3 in DNA: TGTGCCAGCAGCCCTACAAGCGGTCTTGGTGAGTACGAGCAGTACTTC. This codes for CASSPTSGLGEYEQYF.

V gene TRBV27 combines with J gene TRBJ1-4, with D possibly being TRBD1 (5 bases). The CDR3 extends over 16 amino acids. V gave up 0 bases and J gave up 8 bases, with 16 bases separating them. Looked up from germline, CDR1 is MNHEY and CDR2 is SMNVEV (reference sequence). This chain's CDR3 is CASSLSPTEEPEKLFF. CDR3 in DNA: TGTGCCAGCAGTTTATCCCCGACAGAGGAACCCGAAAAACTGTTTTTT. Using reference TRBV27 and TRBJ1-4 for the parts outside the CDR3, the full variable domain is EAQVTQNPRYLITVTGKKLTVTCSQNMNHEYMSWYRQDPGLGLRQIYYSMNVEVTDKGDVPEGYKVSRKEKRNFPLILESPSPNQTSLYFCASSLSPTEEPEKLFFGSGTQLSVL.

This sequence joins TRBV15 and TRBJ2-3; TRBD1 aligns across 7 bases. The CDR3 has 16 residues. V gave up 5 bases and J gave up 0 bases; unmatched junction bases: 8. Germline CDR1 LNHNV, CDR2 YYDKDF (reference sequence). CDR3 DNA sequence: TGTGCCACCAGCGGTAGACAGGGAAGAAGCACAGATACGCAGTATTTT. Encoded protein: CATSGRQGRSTDTQYF.

V is TRBV28 and J is TRBJ2-7, with 10 bases aligning to TRBD2. The CDR3 is made up of 14 amino acids. From germline, CDR1 is MDHEN and CDR2 SYDVKM. V was pared by 9 bases and J by 4 bases, with 9 bases of the junction left unmatched. For the CDR3, the DNA is TGTGCCAGTTACAGCGGGAGGGCTGGGTACGAGCAGTACTTC. This encodes CASYSGRAGYEQYF.

The chain couples TRBV5-1 to TRBJ2-7; tentative D call: TRBD1 (5 bases). V was cut by 1 base and J by 0 bases, with 14 bases left in between. The CDR3 covers 16 residues. The germline CDR1 and CDR2 sequences are SGHRS and YFSETQ. This CDR3 is CASSLSRARGSYEQYF. The CDR3 DNA is TGCGCCAGCAGCTTGTCCCGGGCTAGGGGCTCCTACGAGCAGTACTTC.

The table lists this clone with a few counts. The chain carries TRBV4-3 and TRBJ2-1, with TRBD2 matching 11 bases. The V gene's germline CDR1 is LGHNA and CDR2 YSLEER. Trimming at V came to 4 bases and at J to 2 bases, leaving 10 bases not matched to a gene. The CDR3 is made up of 18 amino acids. The CDR3 region has the DNA TGCGCCAGCAGCCGGAAACCTATAGCGGGAGGGGCCTACAATGAGCAGTTCTTC. This sequence encodes CASSRKPIAGGAYNEQFF.

This clone was found once. The V call is TRBV5-8, the J call TRBJ1-1; D unclear. Germline V gives CDR1 SGHTS, CDR2 YDEGEE. Trimming cost V 2 bases and J 2 bases, with 10 bases left between them. The CDR3 consists of 14 residues. CDR3 sequence: CASSLHRFNTEAFF. DNA of the CDR3: TGTGCCAGCAGCTTACACAGATTTAACACTGAAGCTTTCTTT.

The rearrangement uses TRBV6-1 and TRBJ1-5, with 11 bases identical to TRBD1. There are 16 residues in the CDR3. V lost 3 bases, J lost 4 bases, and 5 bases stayed unmatched. CDR1 is MNHNS, CDR2 SASEGT, per germline. The CDR3 spells CASSERTGGPNQPQHF. Written as DNA, the CDR3 is TGTGCCAGCAGTGAGAGGACAGGGGGCCCTAATCAGCCCCAGCATTTT.

The chain carries TRBV18 and TRBJ2-1; TRBD1 is a possible D gene (6 bases). The germline V gene encodes CDR1 KGHSH and CDR2 LQKENI. V was clipped by 6 bases and J by 2 bases, with 20 bases between them. This CDR3 spans 17 amino acids. CDR3 region: CASSTVGARWAYNEQFF. The DNA of the CDR3 is TGTGCCAGCTCGACAGTGGGGGCGCGGTGGGCCTACAATGAGCAGTTCTTC.

The chain couples TRBV28 to TRBJ2-3; TRBD2 aligns across 15 bases. CDR1 is MDHEN, CDR2 SYDVKM, per germline. This CDR3 comprises 20 residues. V shed 5 bases and J 2 bases; nucleotides not matched to a gene: 14. Written as DNA, the CDR3 is TGTGCCAGCAGTCTGCCGGGACTAGCGGGAGGCCCCGGTAACACAGATACGCAGTATTTT. Encoded protein: CASSLPGLAGGPGNTDTQYF.

The CDR3 loop reads CASSLREGGRPYNEQFF. The CDR3 DNA reads as TGTGCCAGCAGCCTAAGGGAGGGCGGGAGGCCCTACAATGAGCAGTTCTTC. The V gene is TRBV7-8, the J gene TRBJ2-1; 8 bases align to TRBD2. The germline V gene encodes CDR1 SGHVS and CDR2 FQNEAQ. The CDR3 spans 17 residues. V shed 5 bases and J 2 bases; nucleotides not matched to a gene: 11.

The chain joins TRBV19 to TRBJ1-4; no firm D call. Germline lookup yields CDR1 LNHDA and CDR2 SQIVND (reference sequence). This CDR3 comprises 16 residues. Trimming removed 3 bases at V and 0 bases at J, with 11 bases between. CDR3: CASSIEEAATNEKLFF. CDR3 sequence (DNA): TGTGCCAGTAGTATTGAGGAGGCTGCAACTAATGAAAAACTGTTTTTT.

This clone occurred once. The sample contains more than one DNA sequence encoding this CDR3. The chain employs TRBV9 and TRBJ1-3; D gene unclear. Trimming stripped 0 bases from V and 0 bases from J, with 4 bases between. The length of the CDR3 is 14 residues. Per germline, CDR1 SGDLS and CDR2 YYNGEE. The DNA of the CDR3 is TGTGCCAGCAGCGTAGGAGCCTCTGGAAACACCATATATTTT. Its protein product is CASSVGASGNTIYF.

CDR3 sequence reads: CASSSPEVGGPDTQYF. The CDR3 coding sequence is TGTGCCAGCAGCTCTCCCGAAGTAGGAGGTCCAGATACGCAGTATTTT. V usage is TRBV9 and J usage is TRBJ2-3; perhaps TRBD2 as D (5 bases). This CDR3 comprises 16 residues. Trimming shortened V by 4 bases and J by 4 bases, and 19 bases separated the two germline ends. CDR1 and CDR2 from the germline V gene are SGDLS and YYNGEE.

The J gene is TRBJ2-6, the V gene TRBV5-4, with 7 positions matching TRBD2. CDR3 length: 18 residues. Germline V gene lookup returns CDR1 SGHNT and CDR2 YYREEE (reference sequence). Trimming cost V 4 bases and J 0 bases; bases outside gene matches: 10. The CDR3 DNA is TGTGCCAGCAGCCCCGGTACTAGCGCCCTCTCTGGGGCCAACGTCCTGACTTTC. Protein: CASSPGTSALSGANVLTF.

This chain links TRBV4-3 with TRBJ2-5, with D perhaps TRBD1 (6 bases). CDR1 is LGHNA and CDR2 is YSLEER in the germline V gene. Trimming shortened V by 4 bases and J by 5 bases, and 11 bases separated the two germline ends. There are 13 residues in the CDR3. Written as DNA, the CDR3 is TGCGCCAGCAGCCGAGTTACAGGGGAGACCCAGTACTTC. Amino acid sequence: CASSRVTGETQYF.

The genes are TRBV11-1 and TRBJ2-5, with TRBD2 identical over 8 bases. With V trimmed by 5 bases and J by 5 bases, 10 bases remained unmatched. The V gene's germline CDR1 is SGHAT and CDR2 FQDESV (reference sequence). The CDR3 runs to 15 residues. CDR3 region: CASSGTGGPGETQYF. CDR3 coding DNA: TGTGCCAGCAGCGGTACGGGAGGGCCCGGGGAGACCCAGTACTTC. The full variable domain, its missing parts supplied by reference TRBV11-1 and TRBJ2-5, is EAEVAQSPRYKITEKSQAVAFWCDPISGHATLYWYRQILGQGPELLVQFQDESVVDDSQLPKDRFSAERLKGVDSTLKIQPAELGDSAMYLCASSGTGGPGETQYFGPGTRLLVL.

The genes are TRBV5-1 and TRBJ2-1, with TRBD2 matching 12 bases. The CDR3 covers 15 residues. Germline V gene sequence: CDR1 SGHRS, CDR2 YFSETQ. The junction had 4 bases not matched to a gene; V was cut back by 1 base and J by 8 bases. CDR3 DNA sequence: TGCGCCAGCAGCTTGACTAGCGGGAGGAAGGATGAGCAGTTCTTC. As protein: CASSLTSGRKDEQFF.

The V and J genes are TRBV5-1 and TRBJ2-5; 13 bases line up with TRBD2. Germline CDR1 is SGHRS and CDR2 is YFSETQ. Unmatched junction bases numbered 5, after V lost 4 bases and J lost 5 bases. The CDR3 covers 15 residues. The CDR3 DNA sequence: TGCGCCAGCAGCCGGGGACTAGCGGGATTTGAGACCCAGTACTTC. Translating it yields CASSRGLAGFETQYF.

The genes are TRBV28 and TRBJ1-5; 9 bases agree with TRBD1. The CDR3 loop spans 17 amino acids. V was clipped by 6 bases and J by 6 bases; unmatched bases: 15. From germline, CDR1 is MDHEN and CDR2 SYDVKM. The CDR3 here is CASSHIPGGTGSQPQHF. The CDR3 bases are TGTGCCAGCAGCCATATCCCTGGGGGGACAGGGAGTCAGCCCCAGCATTTT.

V and J are TRBV5-1 and TRBJ2-1, with 8 bases matching TRBD2. This CDR3 spans 14 amino acids. Per germline, CDR1 SGHRS and CDR2 YFSETQ. The trim removed 4 bases at V and 2 bases at J, leaving 2 bases unmatched. The DNA of the CDR3 is TGCGCCAGCAGCCCGGGACTAGCCTACAATGAGCAGTTCTTC. Translation gives CASSPGLAYNEQFF.